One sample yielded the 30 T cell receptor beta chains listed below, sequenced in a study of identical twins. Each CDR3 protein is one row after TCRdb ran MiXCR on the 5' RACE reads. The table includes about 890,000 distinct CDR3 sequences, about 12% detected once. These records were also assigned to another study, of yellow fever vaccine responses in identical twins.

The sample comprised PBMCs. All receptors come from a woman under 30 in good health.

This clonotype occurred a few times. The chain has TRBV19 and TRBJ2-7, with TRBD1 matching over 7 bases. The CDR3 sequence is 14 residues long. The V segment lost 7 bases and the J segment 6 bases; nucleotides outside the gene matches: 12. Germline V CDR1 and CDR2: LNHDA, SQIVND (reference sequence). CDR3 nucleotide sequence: TGTGCCAGTAAGAAAAAGGGGGCGCCGGGCGAGCAGTACTTC. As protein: CASKKKGAPGEQYF.

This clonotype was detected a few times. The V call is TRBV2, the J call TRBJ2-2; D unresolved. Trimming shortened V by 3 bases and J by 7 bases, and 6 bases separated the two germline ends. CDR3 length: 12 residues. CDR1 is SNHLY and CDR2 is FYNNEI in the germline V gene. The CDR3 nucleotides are TGTGCCAGCAGTGAGGTTGGCGGGGAGCTGTTTTTT. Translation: CASSEVGGELFF.

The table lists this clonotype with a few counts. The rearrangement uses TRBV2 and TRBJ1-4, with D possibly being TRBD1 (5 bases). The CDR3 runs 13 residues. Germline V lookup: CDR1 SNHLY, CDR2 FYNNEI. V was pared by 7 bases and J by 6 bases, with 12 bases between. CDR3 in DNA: TGTGCCAGCATGGGGAGGGGAGATGAAAAACTGTTTTTT. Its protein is CASMGRGDEKLFF. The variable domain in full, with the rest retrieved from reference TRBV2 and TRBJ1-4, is EPEVTQTPSHQVTQMGQEVILRCVPISNHLYFYWYRQILGQKVEFLVSFYNNEISEKSEIFDDQFSVERPDGSNFTLKIRSTKLEDSAMYFCASMGRGDEKLFFGSGTQLSVL.

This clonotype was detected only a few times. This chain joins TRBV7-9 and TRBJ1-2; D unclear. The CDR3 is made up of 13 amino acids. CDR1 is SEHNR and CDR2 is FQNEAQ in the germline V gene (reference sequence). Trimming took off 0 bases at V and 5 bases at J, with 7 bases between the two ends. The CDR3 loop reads CASSLASLYGYTF. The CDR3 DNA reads TGTGCCAGCAGCTTAGCCAGCCTATATGGCTACACCTTC.

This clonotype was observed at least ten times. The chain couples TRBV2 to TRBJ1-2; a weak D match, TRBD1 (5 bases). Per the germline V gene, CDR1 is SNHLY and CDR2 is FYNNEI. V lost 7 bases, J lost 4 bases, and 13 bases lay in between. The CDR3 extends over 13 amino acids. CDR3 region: CASTHPGIYGYTF. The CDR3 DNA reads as TGTGCCAGCACTCACCCAGGGATCTATGGCTACACCTTC.

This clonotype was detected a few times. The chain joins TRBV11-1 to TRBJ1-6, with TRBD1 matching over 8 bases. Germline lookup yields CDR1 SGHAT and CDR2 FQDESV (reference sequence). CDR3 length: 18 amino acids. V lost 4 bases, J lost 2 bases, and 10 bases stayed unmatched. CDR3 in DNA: TGTGCCAGCAGCTCCGAAGGACAGGGAGGAACCTATAATTCACCCCTCCACTTT. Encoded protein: CASSSEGQGGTYNSPLHF.

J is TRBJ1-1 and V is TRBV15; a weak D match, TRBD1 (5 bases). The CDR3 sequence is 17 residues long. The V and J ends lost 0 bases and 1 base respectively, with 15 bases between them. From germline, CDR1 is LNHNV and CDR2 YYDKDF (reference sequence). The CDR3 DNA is TGTGCCACCAGCAGAGACCTTTCCGGGCAGGGGAACACTGAAGCTTTCTTT. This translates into CATSRDLSGQGNTEAFF.

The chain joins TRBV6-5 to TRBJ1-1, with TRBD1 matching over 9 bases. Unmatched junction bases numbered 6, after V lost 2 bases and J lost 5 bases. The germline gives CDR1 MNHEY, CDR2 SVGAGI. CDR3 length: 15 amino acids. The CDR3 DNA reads TGTGCCAGCAGTTACGGCGGGACAGGGATTACTGAAGCTTTCTTT. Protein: CASSYGGTGITEAFF.

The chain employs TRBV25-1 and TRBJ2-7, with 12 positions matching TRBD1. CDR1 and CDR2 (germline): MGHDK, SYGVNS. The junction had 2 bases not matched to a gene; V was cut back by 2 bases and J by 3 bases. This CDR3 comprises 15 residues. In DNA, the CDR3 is TGTGCCAGCAGTGAAGGGACAGGGGGCATCTACGAGCAGTACTTC. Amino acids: CASSEGTGGIYEQYF.

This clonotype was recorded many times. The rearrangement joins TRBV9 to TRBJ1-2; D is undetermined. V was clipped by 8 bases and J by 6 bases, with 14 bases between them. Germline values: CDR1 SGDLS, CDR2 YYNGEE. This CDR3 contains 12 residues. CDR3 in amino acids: CASYRASDGYTF. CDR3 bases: TGTGCCAGTTATAGGGCAAGCGATGGCTACACCTTC. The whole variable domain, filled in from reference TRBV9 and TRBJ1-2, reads DSGVTQTPKHLITATGQRVTLRCSPRSGDLSVYWYQQSLDQGLQFLIQYYNGEERAKGNILERFSAQQFPDLHSELNLSSLELGDSALYFCASYRASDGYTFGSGTRLTVV.

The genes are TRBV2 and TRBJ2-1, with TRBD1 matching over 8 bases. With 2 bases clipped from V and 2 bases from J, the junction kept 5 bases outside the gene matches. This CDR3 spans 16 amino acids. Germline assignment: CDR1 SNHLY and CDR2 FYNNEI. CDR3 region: CASSESGGYPYNEQFF. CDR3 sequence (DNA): TGTGCCAGCAGTGAATCAGGGGGCTATCCCTACAATGAGCAGTTCTTC. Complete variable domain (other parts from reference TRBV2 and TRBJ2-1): EPEVTQTPSHQVTQMGQEVILRCVPISNHLYFYWYRQILGQKVEFLVSFYNNEISEKSEIFDDQFSVERPDGSNFTLKIRSTKLEDSAMYFCASSESGGYPYNEQFFGPGTRLTVL.

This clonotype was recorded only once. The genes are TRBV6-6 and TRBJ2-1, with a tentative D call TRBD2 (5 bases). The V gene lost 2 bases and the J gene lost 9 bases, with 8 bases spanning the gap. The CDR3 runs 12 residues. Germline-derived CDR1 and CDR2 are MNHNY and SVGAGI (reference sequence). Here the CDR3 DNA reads TGTGCCAGCAGTTACCCGGGGAGTGAGCAGTTCTTC. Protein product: CASSYPGSEQFF.

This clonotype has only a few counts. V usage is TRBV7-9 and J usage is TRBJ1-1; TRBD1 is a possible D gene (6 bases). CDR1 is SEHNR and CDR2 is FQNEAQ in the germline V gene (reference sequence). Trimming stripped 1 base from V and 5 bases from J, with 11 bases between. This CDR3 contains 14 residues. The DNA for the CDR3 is TGTGCCAGCAGCTTAGAGGGGGATTGGACTGAAGCTTTCTTT. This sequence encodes CASSLEGDWTEAFF.

DNA of the CDR3: TGCAGCGTTGTTATTGGACAGGGGCAAGGGGAGACCCAGTACTTC. Its protein is CSVVIGQGQGETQYF. The chain links TRBV29-1 to TRBJ2-5, with 9 bases fitting TRBD1. This CDR3 region has 15 residues. Per the germline V gene, CDR1 is SQVTM and CDR2 is ANQGSEA. The V and J ends lost 4 bases and 5 bases, in that order; junction bases with no gene match: 11. Filled out from reference TRBV29-1 and TRBJ2-5, the complete variable domain reads SAVISQKPSRDICQRGTSLTIQCQVDSQVTMMFWYRQQPGQSLTLIATANQGSEATYESGFVIDKFPISRPNLTFSTLTVSNMSPEDSSIYLCSVVIGQGQGETQYFGPGTRLLVL.

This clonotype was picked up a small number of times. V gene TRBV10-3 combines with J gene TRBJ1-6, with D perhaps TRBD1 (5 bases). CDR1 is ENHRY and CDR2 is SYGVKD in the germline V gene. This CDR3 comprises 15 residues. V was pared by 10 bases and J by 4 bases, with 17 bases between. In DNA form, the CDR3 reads TGTGCCACCAACCCGTCGGGGCCATATAATTCACCCCTCCACTTT. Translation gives CATNPSGPYNSPLHF.

The CDR3 nucleotides read TGTGCCAGCAGCTCCACCCACGAGGGCGGTAGGAGACTAGGAGGTGTGACAGATACGCAGTATTTT. Its protein product is CASSSTHEGGRRLGGVTDTQYF. V gene TRBV7-1 combines with J gene TRBJ2-3; D may be TRBD2 (6 bases). TRBV7-1 is assigned to the ORF class and has an uncertain function. The germline V and J ends were trimmed by 3 bases and 3 bases, with 34 bases remaining between them. The CDR3 has 22 residues.

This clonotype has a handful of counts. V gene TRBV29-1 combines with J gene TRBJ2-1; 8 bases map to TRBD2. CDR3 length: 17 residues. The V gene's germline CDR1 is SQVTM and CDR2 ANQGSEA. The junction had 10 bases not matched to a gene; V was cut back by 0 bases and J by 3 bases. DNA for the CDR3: TGCAGCGTTGAAGATGCGAGCGGGAGTATCGTCTACAATGAGCAGTTCTTC. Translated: CSVEDASGSIVYNEQFF.

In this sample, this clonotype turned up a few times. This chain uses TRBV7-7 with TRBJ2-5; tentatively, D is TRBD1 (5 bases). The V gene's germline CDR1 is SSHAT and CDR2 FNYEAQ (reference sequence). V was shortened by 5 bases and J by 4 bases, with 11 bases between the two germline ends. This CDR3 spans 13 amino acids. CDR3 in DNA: TGTGCCAGCAGCCCCTGGGGCGGAGAGACCCAGTACTTC. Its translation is CASSPWGGETQYF.

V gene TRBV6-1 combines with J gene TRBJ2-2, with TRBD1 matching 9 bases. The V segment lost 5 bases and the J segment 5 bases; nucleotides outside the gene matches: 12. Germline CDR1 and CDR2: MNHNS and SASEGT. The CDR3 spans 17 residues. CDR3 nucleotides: TGTGCCAGCAGTACATCCGGGACAGGGTCGGAAACCGGGGAGCTGTTTTTT. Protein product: CASSTSGTGSETGELFF.

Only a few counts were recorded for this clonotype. CDR3 nucleotides: TGTGCCAGCAGTGAAGTGGCACTTCCCTACAATGAGCAGTTCTTC. Translation gives CASSEVALPYNEQFF. The rearrangement uses TRBV2 and TRBJ2-1; D is unclear. V gave up 1 base and J gave up 2 bases, with 9 bases separating them. The CDR3 consists of 15 residues. Per the germline V gene, CDR1 is SNHLY and CDR2 is FYNNEI.

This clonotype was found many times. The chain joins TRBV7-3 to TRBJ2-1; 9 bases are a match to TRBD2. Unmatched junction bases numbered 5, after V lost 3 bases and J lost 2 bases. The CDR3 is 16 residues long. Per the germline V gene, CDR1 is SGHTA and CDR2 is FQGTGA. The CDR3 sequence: CASSFLAGTTYNEQFF. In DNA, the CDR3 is TGTGCCAGCAGCTTCCTAGCGGGAACAACCTACAATGAGCAGTTCTTC. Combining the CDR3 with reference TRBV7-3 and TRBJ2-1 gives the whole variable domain GAGVSQTPSNKVTEKGKYVELRCDPISGHTALYWYRQSLGQGPEFLIYFQGTGAADDSGLPNDRFFAVRPEGSVSTLKIQRTERGDSAVYLCASSFLAGTTYNEQFFGPGTRLTVL.

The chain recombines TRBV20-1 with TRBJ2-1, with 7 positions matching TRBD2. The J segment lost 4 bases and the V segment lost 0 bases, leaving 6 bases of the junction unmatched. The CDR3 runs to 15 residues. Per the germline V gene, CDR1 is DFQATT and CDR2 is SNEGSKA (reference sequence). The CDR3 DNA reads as TGCAGTGCTAGAGATAGGAGCGGGGTGTACAATGAGCAGTTCTTC. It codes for CSARDRSGVYNEQFF.

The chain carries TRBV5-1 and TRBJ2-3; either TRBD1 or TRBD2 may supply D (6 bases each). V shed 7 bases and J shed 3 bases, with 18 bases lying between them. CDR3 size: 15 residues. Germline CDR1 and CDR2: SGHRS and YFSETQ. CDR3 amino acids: CASVGGGLSTDTQYF. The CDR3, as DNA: TGCGCCAGCGTCGGAGGGGGGCTGTCTACAGATACGCAGTATTTT.

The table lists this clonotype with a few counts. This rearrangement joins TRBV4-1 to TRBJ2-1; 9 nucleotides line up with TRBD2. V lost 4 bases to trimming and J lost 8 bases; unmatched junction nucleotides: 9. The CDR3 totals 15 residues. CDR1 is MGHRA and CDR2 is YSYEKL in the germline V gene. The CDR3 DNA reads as TGCGCCAGCAGCCCCCCCGGCGGGGGGGTGGATGAGCAGTTCTTC. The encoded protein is CASSPPGGGVDEQFF.

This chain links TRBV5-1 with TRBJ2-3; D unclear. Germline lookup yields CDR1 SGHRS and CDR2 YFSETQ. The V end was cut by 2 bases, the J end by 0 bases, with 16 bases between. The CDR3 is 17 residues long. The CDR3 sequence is CASSFSPSIFSTDTQYF. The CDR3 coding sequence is TGCGCCAGCAGCTTTTCCCCATCGATCTTTAGCACAGATACGCAGTATTTT. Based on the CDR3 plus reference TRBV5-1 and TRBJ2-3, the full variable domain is KAGVTQTPRYLIKTRGQQVTLSCSPISGHRSVSWYQQTPGQGLQFLFEYFSETQRNKGNFPGRFSGRQFSNSRSEMNVSTLELGDSALYLCASSFSPSIFSTDTQYFGPGTRLTVL.

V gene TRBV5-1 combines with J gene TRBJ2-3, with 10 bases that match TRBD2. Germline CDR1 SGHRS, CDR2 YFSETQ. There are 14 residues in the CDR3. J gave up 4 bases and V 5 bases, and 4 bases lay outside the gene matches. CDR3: CASSLAGAADTQYF. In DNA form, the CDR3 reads TGCGCCAGCAGTCTAGCGGGAGCCGCAGATACGCAGTATTTT. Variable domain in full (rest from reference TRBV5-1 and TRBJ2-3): KAGVTQTPRYLIKTRGQQVTLSCSPISGHRSVSWYQQTPGQGLQFLFEYFSETQRNKGNFPGRFSGRQFSNSRSEMNVSTLELGDSALYLCASSLAGAADTQYFGPGTRLTVL.

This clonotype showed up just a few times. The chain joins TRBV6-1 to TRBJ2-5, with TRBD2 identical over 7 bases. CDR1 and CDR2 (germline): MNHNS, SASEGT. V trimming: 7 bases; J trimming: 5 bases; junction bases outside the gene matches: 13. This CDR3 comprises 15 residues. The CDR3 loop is CASKLTGGPGETQYF. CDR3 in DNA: TGTGCCAGCAAACTGACGGGAGGTCCGGGGGAGACCCAGTACTTC.

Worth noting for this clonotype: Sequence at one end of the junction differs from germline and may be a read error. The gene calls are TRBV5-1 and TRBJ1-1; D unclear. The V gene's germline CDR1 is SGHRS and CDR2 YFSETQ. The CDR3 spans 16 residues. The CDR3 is CTSSLYPQDVNTEAFF. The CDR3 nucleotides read TGCACCAGCAGCTTGTATCCCCAGGACGTGAACACTGAAGCTTTCTTT.

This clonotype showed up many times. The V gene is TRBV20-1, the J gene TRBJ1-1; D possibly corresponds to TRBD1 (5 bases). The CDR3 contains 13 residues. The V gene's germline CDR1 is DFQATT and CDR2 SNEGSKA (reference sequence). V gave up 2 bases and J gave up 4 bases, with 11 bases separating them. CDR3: CSARSAGSTEAFF. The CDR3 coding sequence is TGCAGTGCTAGATCGGCAGGGAGCACTGAAGCTTTCTTT.

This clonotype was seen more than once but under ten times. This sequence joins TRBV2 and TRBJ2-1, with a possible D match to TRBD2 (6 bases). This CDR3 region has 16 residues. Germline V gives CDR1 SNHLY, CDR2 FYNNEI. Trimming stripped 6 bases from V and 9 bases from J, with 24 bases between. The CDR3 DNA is TGTGCCAGCAGGGGGGAGGTTCATTTGACGGACGGTGAGCAGTTCTTC. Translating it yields CASRGEVHLTDGEQFF.